The following is a T cell receptor beta chain sequence with its context. This entry belongs to a study of CD8 T cells in Susac syndrome. RNA in amounts of about 0.45 to 1 ug was reverse transcribed with random hexamers. An immunoSEQ multiplex PCR generated amplified TCR beta CDR3 products spanning 54 Vbeta and 13 Jbeta. One entry per CDR3 protein, called by TCRdb with MiXCR from the immunoSEQ multiplex PCR reads. Of 70,000 to 95,000 distinct CDR3 sequences in the sample, 85% to 95% were seen once. The sample taken for sequencing was CD8+ T cells from PBMCs. The TCR comes from a human donor with Susac syndrome.

CDR3 amino acids: CASNLLAGGLETQYF. The CDR3 DNA sequence: TGTGCCAGCAACCTACTAGCGGGGGGGCTGGAGACCCAGTACTTC. The chain couples TRBV2 to TRBJ2-5; 13 nucleotides align to TRBD2. The CDR3 is 15 residues long. Per germline, CDR1 SNHLY and CDR2 FYNNEI. The J segment lost 5 bases and the V segment lost 7 bases, leaving 7 bases of the junction unmatched.